A single sample gave rise to the 32 T cell receptor beta chains below, sequenced in a study of T-cell memory formation after mild COVID-19. Via MiXCR, TCRdb re-called the 5' RACE reads, giving one row per CDR3 protein. The repertoire holds more than 120,000 distinct CDR3 sequences, with approximately 21% as singletons. Sequenced: PBMCs or a T cell subset sorted from them (not recorded which). The receptors were gathered from an adult woman who had mild COVID-19 (a few samples of this study predate the infection). Cell type and time point are not known.

This chain connects TRBV7-8 to TRBJ1-1; D uncertain. CDR1 is SGHVS, CDR2 FQNEAQ, per germline. The CDR3 is 13 residues long. V lost 5 bases, J lost 5 bases, and 12 bases lay in between. DNA for the CDR3: TGTGCCAGCAGCCCCCATGGGAAGACTGAAGCTTTCTTT. Amino acid sequence: CASSPHGKTEAFF.

The rearrangement links TRBV7-2 to TRBJ2-1; D possibly matches TRBD1 or TRBD2 (5 bases each). V gave up 2 bases and J gave up 9 bases, with 14 bases separating them. From germline, CDR1 is SGHTA and CDR2 FQGNSA. This CDR3 is 14 amino acids long. This chain's CDR3 is CASSLPGTGGEQFF. CDR3 nucleotides: TGTGCCAGCAGCTTACCCGGGACCGGCGGTGAGCAGTTCTTC.

This clonotype came up a few times. CDR3 loop: CASSSLRGPYEQYF. The CDR3, as DNA: TGTGCCAGCAGTTCTCTCAGGGGTCCCTACGAGCAGTACTTC. The V gene is TRBV6-2 or TRBV6-3, the J gene TRBJ2-7; D perhaps matches TRBD1 (6 bases). The CDR3 consists of 14 residues. V dropped 4 bases and J dropped 2 bases, with 12 bases sitting between them. Germline V gives CDR1 MNHEY, CDR2 SVGEGT.

This clonotype was detected only a few times. The genes are TRBV12-3 or TRBV12-4 and TRBJ1-1, with D possibly being TRBD1 (5 bases). V lost 1 base to trimming and J lost 5 bases, with 11 bases between them. CDR3 length: 14 residues. CDR3 residues: CASSLGPPGTEAFF. The CDR3 DNA reads TGTGCCAGCAGTTTAGGGCCCCCAGGGACTGAAGCTTTCTTT.

This clonotype was counted between two and nine times. The rearrangement joins TRBV4-1 to TRBJ2-6, with TRBD2 as a possible D gene (7 bases). V gave up 4 bases and J gave up 0 bases, with 13 bases separating them. This CDR3 has 17 amino acids. The V gene's germline CDR1 is MGHRA and CDR2 YSYEKL. The CDR3 DNA sequence: TGCGCCAGCAGCCTTCTGGGAGGGGGCTCTGGGGCCAACGTCCTGACTTTC. Translating gives CASSLLGGGSGANVLTF.

V usage is TRBV5-1 and J usage is TRBJ2-5; 10 nucleotides align to TRBD2. The V and J ends lost 5 bases and 1 base, in that order; junction bases with no gene match: 5. This CDR3 comprises 15 residues. Germline assignment: CDR1 SGHRS and CDR2 YFSETQ. The CDR3 region is CASRVAGGLQETQYF. Written as DNA, the CDR3 is TGCGCCAGCAGGGTAGCGGGGGGCCTCCAAGAGACCCAGTACTTC.

The rearrangement uses TRBV5-1 and TRBJ2-5; TRBD1 matches at 7 bases. Germline V gene data show CDR1 as SGHRS and CDR2 as YFSETQ. J gave up 2 bases and V 4 bases, and 17 bases lay outside the gene matches. The CDR3 spans 18 residues. The CDR3: CASSPRDRVLRRQETQYF. DNA for the CDR3: TGCGCCAGCAGCCCAAGAGACAGGGTTCTGAGGCGGCAAGAGACCCAGTACTTC. Using reference TRBV5-1 and TRBJ2-5 for the parts outside the CDR3, the full variable domain is KAGVTQTPRYLIKTRGQQVTLSCSPISGHRSVSWYQQTPGQGLQFLFEYFSETQRNKGNFPGRFSGRQFSNSRSEMNVSTLELGDSALYLCASSPRDRVLRRQETQYFGPGTRLLVL.

This rearrangement joins TRBV7-9 to TRBJ1-5; D is perhaps TRBD1 (5 bases). Trimming shortened V by 0 bases and J by 3 bases, and 9 bases separated the two germline ends. The CDR3 length is 15 residues. Germline CDR1 reads SEHNR; CDR2 reads FQNEAQ (reference sequence). The CDR3 DNA sequence: TGTGCCAGCAGCTTAGCGGGGGGGTTCAATCAGCCCCAGCATTTT. This encodes CASSLAGGFNQPQHF.

This clonotype appeared a few times. The CDR3, as DNA: TGTGCCAGCTCACCACTAGCGGGCTACAATGAGCAGTTCTTC. This sequence encodes CASSPLAGYNEQFF. The V call is TRBV18, the J call TRBJ2-1, with TRBD2 matching over 7 bases. V was clipped by 1 base and J by 3 bases; unmatched bases: 0. The CDR3 runs to 14 residues. The V gene's germline CDR1 is KGHSH and CDR2 LQKENI.

This clonotype was picked up many times. The chain carries TRBV5-1 and TRBJ2-7; perhaps TRBD2 as D (5 bases). This CDR3 spans 14 amino acids. The V end lost 0 bases, the J end lost 7 bases, and 14 bases lay between the germline ends. Germline values: CDR1 SGHRS, CDR2 YFSETQ. This CDR3 reads CASSLGWTRREQYF. The CDR3 bases are TGCGCCAGCAGCTTGGGATGGACGAGGAGGGAGCAGTACTTC.

This rearrangement joins TRBV7-2 to TRBJ1-1; D not certain. With 1 base removed from V and 4 bases from J, the gap between germline ends came to 10 bases. The V gene's germline CDR1 is SGHTA and CDR2 FQGNSA. There are 14 residues in the CDR3. The CDR3 spells CASSLGGDGTEAFF. As DNA, the CDR3 is TGTGCCAGCAGCTTAGGTGGAGATGGCACTGAAGCTTTCTTT.

The rearrangement uses TRBV11-2 and TRBJ2-7; possible D gene TRBD2, 5 bases. Trimming removed 4 bases from V and 3 bases from J, with 16 bases in between. The CDR3 loop spans 15 amino acids. The germline V gene encodes CDR1 SGHAT and CDR2 FQNNGV. This CDR3 reads CASSSTKAVYYEQYF. Written as DNA, the CDR3 is TGTGCCAGCAGCTCGACCAAAGCGGTGTACTACGAGCAGTACTTC.

This clonotype was seen a few times. The genes are TRBV29-1 and TRBJ2-5, with no clear D. Germline V gene data show CDR1 as SQVTM and CDR2 as ANQGSEA. Trimming pared 1 base from V and 2 bases from J, leaving 8 bases between. The CDR3 totals 13 residues. This CDR3 is CSVEVSRQETQYF. The CDR3 coding sequence is TGCAGCGTTGAAGTGTCCAGACAAGAGACCCAGTACTTC.

This clonotype was counted between two and nine times. The chain recombines TRBV7-9 with TRBJ2-1, with unresolved D. Trimming left V 1 base short and J 4 bases short, with 11 bases between. Germline assignment: CDR1 SEHNR and CDR2 FQNEAQ (reference sequence). There are 15 residues in the CDR3. CDR3: CASSLGKDLYNEQFF. CDR3 nucleotides: TGTGCCAGCAGCTTAGGCAAAGACTTGTACAATGAGCAGTTCTTC.

There are many counts of this clonotype. Written as DNA, the CDR3 is TGTGCCAGCAGTCATCAAACCGGGACCGCGAGCGAGCAGTACTTC. It is translated as CASSHQTGTASEQYF. The chain couples TRBV27 to TRBJ2-7, with D perhaps being TRBD1 or TRBD2 (5 bases each). Per the germline V gene, CDR1 is MNHEY and CDR2 is SMNVEV (reference sequence). This CDR3 has 15 residues. V lost 5 bases to trimming and J lost 6 bases, with 20 bases between them.

The CDR3 here is CASSQLGLAQYF. The CDR3, as DNA: TGTGCCAGCAGCCAACTGGGACTAGCCCAGTACTTC. This chain joins TRBV3-1 and TRBJ2-5, with TRBD2 identical over 8 bases. The junction had 2 bases not matched to a gene; V was cut back by 2 bases and J by 9 bases. CDR3 length: 12 residues. CDR1 is LGHDT and CDR2 is YNNKEL in the germline V gene (reference sequence).

The genes are TRBV9 and TRBJ1-2, with D tentatively TRBD1 (5 bases). Germline assignment: CDR1 SGDLS and CDR2 YYNGEE. The CDR3 loop spans 14 amino acids. The V end lost 3 bases, the J end lost 3 bases, and 12 bases lay between the germline ends. The CDR3 DNA reads TGTGCCAGCAGCGATGGGGGGGGAGACTATGGCTACACCTTC. It is translated as CASSDGGGDYGYTF. The full variable domain, rest sourced from reference TRBV9 and TRBJ1-2, is DSGVTQTPKHLITATGQRVTLRCSPRSGDLSVYWYQQSLDQGLQFLIQYYNGEERAKGNILERFSAQQFPDLHSELNLSSLELGDSALYFCASSDGGGDYGYTFGSGTRLTVV.

J is TRBJ2-7 and V is TRBV7-9; 8 nucleotides line up with TRBD1. The CDR3 spans 15 residues. Germline loops: CDR1 SEHNR, CDR2 FQNEAQ (reference sequence). The trim removed 1 base at V and 7 bases at J, leaving 9 bases unmatched. The CDR3 region has the DNA TGTGCCAGCAGCTTAGTTGGGGGACAGGCGAGGGAGCAGTACTTC. It specifies CASSLVGGQAREQYF.

The J gene is TRBJ2-2, the V gene TRBV7-3; D not certain. Between the trimmed V and J ends, which lost 2 bases and 0 bases, there was a span of 4 bases. This CDR3 is 14 amino acids long. Per the germline V gene, CDR1 is SGHTA and CDR2 is FQGTGA. The CDR3 DNA sequence: TGTGCCAGCAGCTTATTAGCGAACACCGGGGAGCTGTTTTTT. Encoded protein: CASSLLANTGELFF. The full variable domain, its missing parts supplied by reference TRBV7-3 and TRBJ2-2, is GAGVSQTPSNKVTEKGKYVELRCDPISGHTALYWYRQSLGQGPEFLIYFQGTGAADDSGLPNDRFFAVRPEGSVSTLKIQRTERGDSAVYLCASSLLANTGELFFGEGSRLTVL.

This clonotype was counted between two and nine times. The chain has TRBV7-9 and TRBJ2-6; weak D call: TRBD2 (5 bases). CDR1 is SEHNR, CDR2 FQNEAQ, per germline (reference sequence). V was shortened by 6 bases and J by 0 bases, with 12 bases between the two germline ends. The CDR3 has 16 amino acids. The CDR3 bases are TGTGCCAGCAGATCAGGAGGCGGCTCTGGGGCCAACGTCCTGACTTTC. This translates into CASRSGGGSGANVLTF.

This clonotype was seen once. DNA for the CDR3: TGCGCCAGCAGCCAAGCGCCGAGTCTAGCGGGAGCCGGGGAGCTGTTTTTT. It is translated as CASSQAPSLAGAGELFF. The rearrangement uses TRBV4-3 and TRBJ2-2; TRBD2 agrees at 10 bases. The germline V gene has CDR1 LGHNA and CDR2 YSLEER. Trimming took 1 base from V and 6 from J; bases not matched to a gene: 8. This CDR3 contains 17 residues.

V usage is TRBV19 and J usage is TRBJ1-5; TRBD1 might be the D (6 bases). The germline gives CDR1 LNHDA, CDR2 SQIVND (reference sequence). This CDR3 contains 13 residues. V was clipped by 6 bases and J by 7 bases, with 13 bases between them. This CDR3 is CASSPQGLQPQHF. Here the CDR3 DNA reads TGTGCCAGTAGCCCACAGGGCTTACAGCCCCAGCATTTT.

A few counts support this clonotype. This CDR3 is CASSLGRNTEAFF. CDR3 DNA: TGTGCCAGCAGCTTAGGGCGGAACACTGAAGCTTTCTTT. The chain combines TRBV7-2 with TRBJ1-1, with D unresolved. Trimming cost V 1 base and J 1 base, with 4 bases left between them. Germline CDR1 and CDR2: SGHTA and FQGNSA. This CDR3 has 13 residues.

This clonotype was observed a handful of times. This chain uses TRBV3-1 with TRBJ2-3; possibly TRBD2 for D (6 bases). The CDR3 covers 16 residues. The V gene lost 1 base and the J gene lost 3 bases, with 14 bases spanning the gap. Germline-derived CDR1 and CDR2 are LGHDT and YNNKEL (reference sequence). CDR3 nucleotide sequence: TGTGCCAGCAGCCAAGGTTTACTGGAGGGGACAGATACGCAGTATTTT. It yields the protein CASSQGLLEGTDTQYF.

V and J are TRBV20-1 and TRBJ1-2; the D gene is possibly TRBD1 (6 bases). V gave up 1 base and J gave up 3 bases, with 9 bases separating them. The germline CDR1 and CDR2 sequences are DFQATT and SNEGSKA (reference sequence). The CDR3 length is 13 residues. The CDR3 DNA reads TGCAGTGCTAGAGCAGGGGAGGACTATGGCTACACCTTC. Translated: CSARAGEDYGYTF.

The gene calls are TRBV6-5 and TRBJ2-3; D might be TRBD2 (6 bases). The CDR3 length is 15 residues. CDR1 MNHEY and CDR2 SVGAGI come from the germline V gene. V was clipped by 6 bases and J by 0 bases, with 13 bases between them. The CDR3 DNA sequence: TGTGCCAGCAGAATCACCGGGACTAGCACAGATACGCAGTATTTT. This gives the protein CASRITGTSTDTQYF.

The chain combines TRBV6-5 with TRBJ2-5; the D gene is possibly TRBD2 (6 bases). Germline values: CDR1 MNHEY, CDR2 SVGAGI. V was clipped by 0 bases and J by 8 bases, with 7 bases between them. CDR3 length: 12 residues. As DNA, the CDR3 is TGTGCCAGCAGTTACTCGGGGGGTACCCAGTACTTC. Protein sequence: CASSYSGGTQYF.

As to this clonotype: With a much larger clone just one base away, this may be a read error. The rearrangement links TRBV5-8 to TRBJ2-3, with a weak D call TRBD2 (6 bases). The CDR3 is made up of 16 amino acids. Germline V gene lookup returns CDR1 SGHTS and CDR2 YDEGEE. The CDR3 DNA reads as TGTGCCAGCAGATCCCCGGGACTGAGAAGCACAGATACGAAGTATTTT. Its translation: CASRSPGLRSTDTKYF. The entire variable domain, with the rest obtained from reference TRBV5-8 and TRBJ2-3, is as follows: EAGVTQSPTHLIKTRGQQATLRCSPISGHTSVYWYQQALGLGLQFLLWYDEGEERNRGNFPPRFSGRQFPNYSSELNVNALELEDSALYLCASRSPGLRSTDTKYFGPGTRLTVL.

The chain couples TRBV4-2 to TRBJ2-7; tentatively, D is TRBD1 (6 bases). This CDR3 has 14 amino acids. V was pared by 2 bases and J by 3 bases, with 11 bases between. Germline V CDR1 and CDR2: LGHNA, YNFKEQ. This chain's CDR3 is CASSQRQEDYEQYF. CDR3 DNA sequence: TGTGCCAGCAGCCAACGACAGGAGGACTACGAGCAGTACTTC.

The chain employs TRBV3-1 and TRBJ1-1; no clear D gene. Per the germline V gene, CDR1 is LGHDT and CDR2 is YNNKEL (reference sequence). CDR3 length: 15 residues. Trimming shortened V by 4 bases and J by 5 bases, and 17 bases separated the two germline ends. The CDR3 coding sequence is TGTGCCAGCAGCCCCTTCGCGGTTTCGGGGACTGAAGCTTTCTTT. Encoded protein: CASSPFAVSGTEAFF.

The V call is TRBV6-2 or TRBV6-3, the J call TRBJ2-7; D is undetermined. CDR1 and CDR2 (germline): MNHEY, SVGEGT. The CDR3 extends over 15 amino acids. V lost 2 bases and J 0 bases, leaving 11 bases between the germline ends. The CDR3 bases are TGTGCCAGCAGTTACGGCGCTCACCGCTCCTACGAGCAGTACTTC. Amino acids: CASSYGAHRSYEQYF.

The chain links TRBV25-1 to TRBJ2-4, with a weak D call TRBD2 (5 bases). The CDR3 runs to 11 residues. The V gene's germline CDR1 is MGHDK and CDR2 SYGVNS. V was cut by 7 bases and J by 8 bases, with 9 bases left in between. The CDR3 DNA follows: TGTGCCAGCACCCTAGCAGACATTCAGTACTTC. It codes for CASTLADIQYF.